The TCR beta chain under discussion was sequenced for a study of regulatory T cells in long-lasting Graves disease. Arm-PCR of CDR3 regions and iRepertoire HTBI primers were the basis on which TCR beta libraries were built. From the multiplex PCR reads, TCRdb called clonotypes with MiXCR, one entry per CDR3 protein. The sample has hundreds of thousands of distinct CDR3 sequences; about 13% are singletons. Time point meaning: newly diagnosed GD, antithyroid drugs for less than 3 months. Researchers made the TCR library from RNA that was extracted from PBMCs. Turning to this clonotype: Its antigen remains unknown.

The germline V gene has CDR1 KGHSY and CDR2 FQNENV. V was pared by 4 bases and J by 6 bases, with 9 bases of the junction left unmatched. The CDR3 spans 16 residues. The study's findings and limits: Graves' patients with persistent disease showed TCR diversity lower than patients newly diagnosed.

This sample was shared with a second study, whose subject was T cells in Graves' hyperthyroidism and ophthalmopathy.

The specimen comprised peripheral blood mononuclear cells (PBMCs), sampled at new diagnosis, from a patient treated with antithyroid drugs. The TCR sequence derives from a man aged 25 to 45 with Graves disease. The chain combines TRBV16 with TRBJ1-6, with TRBD1 identical over 7 bases. The CDR3: CASSPQRTGSNSPLHF. The CDR3 DNA reads TGTGCCAGCAGCCCACAGCGGACAGGAAGTAATTCACCCCTCCACTTT.